This entry describes one T cell receptor (beta chain). The CDR3 has 16 residues. The germline V gene encodes CDR1 WSHSY and CDR2 SAAADI. The germline V and J ends were trimmed by 3 bases and 1 base, with 12 bases remaining between them. This entry is derived from a study of T cell responses to AZD1222 COVID-19 vaccine. Produced via immunoSEQ multiplex PCR; TCRdb's table is partial and in-frame only. The table includes 120,000 to 150,000 clones, 85% to 90% detected once. The sequenced sample was peripheral blood, obtained 28 days after the second AZD1222 dose. The V and J genes are TRBV10-2 and TRBJ2-2, with TRBD1 as a possible D gene (6 bases). This receptor was taken from an adult who received the AZD1222 COVID-19 vaccine. The CDR3 loop is CASSEFRGWNTGELFF. In DNA form, the CDR3 reads TGCGCCAGCAGTGAATTCAGGGGTTGGAACACCGGGGAGCTGTTTTTT.